This T cell receptor beta chain appears in the sequencing data of a study of a mutant IDH1 vaccine in newly diagnosed glioma. The wider study: Vaccination followed radiotherapy alone by 4-6 weeks, or accompanied temozolomide cycles. Earlier treatment was radiotherapy, temozolomide, or both, with most getting both. Findings and caveats of the study: Among all patients, vaccine-induced immune responses occurred in 90% to 95%.

Time point defined: week 23, last vaccination. Alongside topical imiquimod, each dose of vaccine comprised 300 ug of mutant IDH1 20-mer peptide. Astrocytomas found in donors were new, WHO grade 3 or 4, IDH1-mutant and ATRX-lost. This table comes from immunoSEQ multiplex PCR, and its TCRdb copy is limited to in-frame clones, with some not included. This table has around 34,000 clones, around 81% appearing once. Germline-derived CDR1 and CDR2 are SGHNT and YYREEE (reference sequence). The V end lost 3 bases, the J end lost 5 bases, and 10 bases lay between the germline ends. The CDR3 runs to 13 residues. Details on this clone: Its antigen is still unknown.

This chain links TRBV5-4 with TRBJ2-3; D uncertain. The sequences come from PBMCs, collected from a glioma patient whose treatment included an IDH1 peptide vaccine. The origin of this receptor is a man in his forties with glioma. CDR3 amino acids: CASSYPPGDTQYF. The CDR3 coding sequence is TGTGCCAGCAGCTACCCCCCAGGAGATACGCAGTATTTT.